This T cell receptor beta chain comes out of a study of early T cells in non-severe SARS-CoV-2 infection. Study-level background: Bulk RNA isolated from unsorted whole blood underwent sequencing; chains were not paired.

cDNA molecules, individually, were tagged with unique molecular identifiers. TCRdb reprocessed the 5' RACE reads with MiXCR, giving one entry per CDR3 protein. Of tens of thousands of distinct CDR3 sequences detected, 9% to 10% appear once; the ten largest clones hold less than 15%. As for this clonotype: It may be a read error: a sequence one base away is much more abundant.

The CDR3 loop spans 15 amino acids. V lost 6 bases to trimming and J lost 5 bases, with 16 bases between them. Germline V gives CDR1 MNHEY, CDR2 SVGAGI. This TCR was sampled from an adult who was a healthcare worker with PCR-confirmed SARS-CoV-2 infection or an uninfected control (not recorded which). Sequences were obtained from whole blood. The chain employs TRBV6-5 and TRBJ2-2; D may be TRBD1 (5 bases). For the CDR3, the DNA is TGTGCCAGCAGGACAAGGGGCGCGGAGACCGGGGAGCTGTTTTTT. Its protein is CASRTRGAETGELFF.